The 14 T cell receptor beta chains presented below share a single source sample, sequenced in a study of T cell changes during pregnancy in multiple sclerosis. The method was immunoSEQ multiplex PCR; TCRdb's version includes in-frame clones alone and lacks a portion of them. Among 35,000 to 45,000 clones listed, around 90% were seen once. The input for sequencing was peripheral blood, taken in the second trimester of pregnancy. These receptors originate from a female donor in good health, enrolled as a control in a pregnancy study.

V usage is TRBV5-7 and J usage is TRBJ1-5; unclear D gene. TRBV5-7 is given ORF status, its function remaining uncertain. The CDR3 covers 16 residues. Trimming took 0 bases from V and 4 from J, leaving 14 bases between them. CDR3 residues: CASSLGAGRRNQPQHF. DNA of the CDR3: TGTGCCAGCAGCTTGGGGGCAGGCCGACGGAATCAGCCCCAGCATTTT.

The chain has TRBV10-3 and TRBJ1-1; 7 positions match TRBD1. V dropped 2 bases and J dropped 6; count of bases not matched to a gene: 12. Per the germline V gene, CDR1 is ENHRY and CDR2 is SYGVKD. The CDR3 is 16 residues long. This chain's CDR3 is CAISENLGQWSSEAFF. CDR3 DNA sequence: TGTGCCATCAGTGAGAACCTGGGACAGTGGAGTTCTGAAGCTTTCTTT.

This clone was found a few times. This sequence joins TRBV19 and TRBJ1-1; D may be TRBD1 (6 bases). This CDR3 is built from 14 residues. V lost 5 bases and J 1 base, leaving 11 bases between the germline ends. From germline, CDR1 is LNHDA and CDR2 SQIVND (reference sequence). This CDR3 is CASSLTGKNTEAFF. CDR3 DNA sequence: TGTGCCAGTAGTCTGACAGGTAAGAACACTGAAGCTTTCTTT.

The chain joins TRBV30 to TRBJ2-1, with 10 bases identical to TRBD2. Germline-derived CDR1 and CDR2 are GTSNPN and SVGIG (reference sequence). This CDR3 comprises 12 residues. V lost 6 bases, J lost 10 bases, and 6 bases stayed unmatched. In DNA, the CDR3 is TGTGCCTGCCAGCGGGGGGGCGGGGAGCAGTTCTTC. Translating it yields CACQRGGGEQFF.

The V call is TRBV10-1, the J call TRBJ2-3; possible D gene TRBD2, 7 bases. The CDR3 covers 13 residues. Germline loops: CDR1 WNHNN, CDR2 SYGVQD (reference sequence). V was shortened by 7 bases and J by 5 bases, with 13 bases between the two germline ends. In nucleotides, the CDR3 is TGCGCCAGCACCGGGGGGCGAGGAGATACGCAGTATTTT. Translating gives CASTGGRGDTQYF.

The genes are TRBV7-8 and TRBJ2-7; D may be TRBD2 (6 bases). Trimming stripped 6 bases from V and 5 bases from J, with 17 bases between. Germline loops: CDR1 SGHVS, CDR2 FQNEAQ. The CDR3 is 14 residues long. Here the CDR3 reads CASSPTGVVHEQYF. The CDR3 DNA reads as TGTGCCAGCAGTCCAACGGGGGTCGTCCACGAGCAGTACTTC.

Only one count was recorded for this clone. The gene calls are TRBV29-1 and TRBJ2-2; possibly TRBD1 for D (5 bases). The CDR3 is made up of 14 amino acids. CDR1 SQVTM and CDR2 ANQGSEA come from the germline V gene. The V end lost 3 bases, the J end lost 6 bases, and 14 bases lay between the germline ends. The CDR3 sequence: CSVDGAGWSGELFF. DNA for the CDR3: TGCAGCGTTGATGGGGCAGGGTGGTCCGGGGAGCTGTTTTTT.

The CDR3 reads CASSLELAGNTGELFF. In DNA, the CDR3 is TGCGCCAGCAGCTTGGAACTAGCGGGGAACACCGGGGAGCTGTTTTTT. The chain joins TRBV5-1 to TRBJ2-2, with 9 positions matching TRBD2. J was trimmed by 1 base and V by 0 bases; bases with no gene match: 1. From germline, CDR1 is SGHRS and CDR2 YFSETQ. The CDR3 has 16 amino acids.

This rearrangement joins TRBV7-2 to TRBJ1-2, with D maybe TRBD1 (6 bases). V was trimmed by 0 bases and J by 8 bases, leaving 13 bases between them. Germline V lookup: CDR1 SGHTA, CDR2 FQGNSA. This CDR3 is built from 14 residues. The CDR3 spells CASSLAGTFRGYTF. The CDR3 nucleotides are TGTGCCAGCAGCTTAGCGGGGACATTTCGGGGCTACACCTTC. The full variable domain, completed using reference TRBV7-2 and TRBJ1-2, is GAGVSQSPSNKVTEKGKDVELRCDPISGHTALYWYRQSLGQGLEFLIYFQGNSAPDKSGLPSDRFSAERTGGSVSTLTIQRTQQEDSAVYLCASSLAGTFRGYTFGSGTRLTVV.

With respect to this clone: The sample has other DNA sequences that encode this CDR3 too. This chain links TRBV4-1 with TRBJ2-7; TRBD2 matches at 7 bases. Germline assignment: CDR1 MGHRA and CDR2 YSYEKL. V was pared by 4 bases and J by 3 bases, with 3 bases of the junction left unmatched. The CDR3 consists of 13 residues. CDR3 protein: CASSPRGVYEQYF. Written as DNA, the CDR3 is TGCGCCAGCAGCCCCCGGGGGGTCTACGAGCAGTACTTC.

This CDR3 reads CASIGSWGYTF. The CDR3, as DNA: TGCGCCAGCATCGGGTCTTGGGGCTACACCTTC. The chain is built from TRBV10-1 and TRBJ1-2; D ambiguous. V was trimmed by 7 bases and J by 8 bases, leaving 11 bases between them. Germline V gives CDR1 WNHNN, CDR2 SYGVQD (reference sequence). CDR3 length: 11 amino acids.

The CDR3 reads CASSWGGRPGELFF. The DNA of the CDR3 is TGTGCCAGCAGCTGGGGCGGGAGGCCCGGGGAGCTGTTTTTT. J is TRBJ2-2 and V is TRBV27; 8 bases match TRBD2. The CDR3 runs to 14 residues. After removal of 6 bases from V and 6 bases from J, the junction contained 6 bases not matched to a gene. The germline gives CDR1 MNHEY, CDR2 SMNVEV (reference sequence).

The chain combines TRBV4-3 with TRBJ2-3; 11 positions agree with TRBD2. Looked up from germline, CDR1 is LGHNA and CDR2 is YSLEER. Trimming removed 1 base from V and 0 bases from J; junction bases left unmatched: 9. The CDR3 totals 19 residues. Here the CDR3 reads CASSQVSAGLAASTDTQYF. The CDR3 DNA sequence: TGCGCCAGCAGCCAAGTTTCTGCGGGACTAGCGGCTAGCACAGATACGCAGTATTTT.

The chain carries TRBV19 and TRBJ1-3, with 7 bases lining up with TRBD1. This CDR3 contains 13 residues. Germline CDR1 LNHDA, CDR2 SQIVND (reference sequence). J gave up 7 bases and V 7 bases, and 7 bases lay outside the gene matches. CDR3 sequence: CASTPTGSNTIYF. In DNA form, the CDR3 reads TGTGCCAGTACCCCGACAGGGTCGAACACCATATATTTT.